A selection of T cell receptor beta chains follows, all from one sample in a study of Graves' ophthalmopathy and Graves' hyperthyroidism. MiXCR was run by TCRdb on the multiplex PCR reads, yielding one entry per CDR3 protein. The sample includes roughly 300,000 distinct CDR3 sequences, 15% to 20% of them seen just once. What was sequenced was peripheral blood. Receptors originate from an adult man with Graves' ophthalmopathy. The CDR3 runs from the conserved cysteine through the conserved F or W. A D gene is named only where the DNA matches it firmly. Clone size appears in some rows only: once, few, many, or a class for an expanded clone.

len: 16
j_gene: TRBJ1-1
v_gene: TRBV12-3/TRBV12-4
abundance: few
d_gene: TRBD1
CDR3aa: CASKHRVSGGSTEAFF
CDR3nt: TGTGCCAGTAAACACAGGGTATCAGGGGGAAGCACTGAAGCTTTCTTT

len: 12
j_gene: TRBJ2-5
v_gene: TRBV11-3
abundance: few
d_gene: TRBD2
CDR3aa: CASSGLEETQYF
CDR3nt: TGTGCCAGCAGCGGACTAGAAGAGACCCAGTACTTC

len: 15
j_gene: TRBJ2-7
v_gene: TRBV28
abundance: .
d_gene: TRBD2
CDR3aa: CASRESGRLLYEQYF
CDR3nt: TGTGCCAGCAGGGAGAGCGGGAGACTTTTGTACGAGCAGTACTTC

len: 15
j_gene: TRBJ2-7
v_gene: TRBV6-1
abundance: many
d_gene: .
CDR3aa: CASSSGTAMAYEQYF
CDR3nt: TGTGCCAGCAGTAGCGGGACAGCGATGGCCTACGAGCAGTACTTC

len: 16
j_gene: TRBJ2-7
v_gene: TRBV2
abundance: few
d_gene: TRBD1
CDR3aa: CARSRPSGTASYEQYF
CDR3nt: TGTGCCAGAAGCAGGCCCTCTGGGACAGCCTCTTACGAGCAGTACTTC

len: 14
j_gene: TRBJ2-7
v_gene: TRBV6-2/TRBV6-3
abundance: many
d_gene: TRBD2
CDR3aa: CASRRLAASYEQYF
CDR3nt: TGTGCCAGCAGGAGACTAGCGGCCTCCTACGAGCAGTACTTC

len: 14
j_gene: TRBJ1-2
v_gene: TRBV6-1
abundance: many
d_gene: .
CDR3aa: CASSELGGNYGYTF
CDR3nt: TGTGCCAGCAGTGAACTCGGGGGTAACTATGGCTACACCTTC

len: 14
j_gene: TRBJ2-7
v_gene: TRBV7-2
abundance: many
d_gene: TRBD2
CDR3aa: CASSGRGGPYEQYF
CDR3nt: TGTGCCAGCAGCGGGCGGGGGGGCCCCTACGAGCAGTACTTC

len: 14
j_gene: TRBJ1-2
v_gene: TRBV24-1
abundance: .
d_gene: .
CDR3aa: CATMGPDANYGYNF
CDR3nt: TGTGCCACCATGGGACCGGATGCTAACTATGGCTACAACTTC

len: 12
j_gene: TRBJ1-2
v_gene: TRBV29-1
abundance: many
d_gene: .
CDR3aa: CSVPRGNYGYTF
CDR3nt: TGCAGCGTTCCGCGGGGTAACTATGGCTACACCTTC

len: 14
j_gene: TRBJ1-2
v_gene: TRBV6-1
abundance: .
d_gene: TRBD1
CDR3aa: CASSENSGGPGYTF
CDR3nt: TGTGCCAGCAGTGAAAATTCAGGGGGTCCCGGCTACACCTTC

len: 14
j_gene: TRBJ1-5
v_gene: TRBV20-1
abundance: many
d_gene: .
CDR3aa: CSARTFYSNQPQHF
CDR3nt: TGCAGTGCTAGGACATTCTATAGCAATCAGCCCCAGCATTTT

len: 13
j_gene: TRBJ1-2
v_gene: TRBV27
abundance: many
d_gene: .
CDR3aa: CASSFSANYGYTF
CDR3nt: TGTGCCAGCAGTTTTTCTGCCAACTATGGCTACACCTTC

len: 13
j_gene: TRBJ2-7
v_gene: TRBV19
abundance: .
d_gene: .
CDR3aa: CASRAGEAYEQYF
CDR3nt: TGTGCCAGTCGGGCAGGGGAGGCCTACGAGCAGTACTTC

len: 16
j_gene: TRBJ2-2
v_gene: TRBV5-1
abundance: .
d_gene: TRBD1
CDR3aa: CASSLGPDRGPGELFF
CDR3nt: TGCGCCAGCAGCTTGGGCCCCGACAGGGGGCCCGGGGAGCTGTTTTTT

len: 14
j_gene: TRBJ2-7
v_gene: TRBV29-1
abundance: many
d_gene: TRBD1
CDR3aa: CSVEGQGARNEQYF
CDR3nt: TGCAGCGTTGAAGGGCAGGGGGCGAGGAACGAGCAGTACTTC

len: 14
j_gene: TRBJ2-3
v_gene: TRBV6-1
abundance: many
d_gene: TRBD2
CDR3aa: CASSRGGSTDTQYF
CDR3nt: TGTGCCAGCAGCCGCGGGGGAAGCACAGATACGCAGTATTTT

len: 13
j_gene: TRBJ1-2
v_gene: TRBV2
abundance: many
d_gene: .
CDR3aa: CASSVLDAYGYTF
CDR3nt: TGTGCCAGCAGTGTGCTAGACGCCTATGGCTACACCTTC

len: 18
j_gene: TRBJ2-7
v_gene: TRBV7-9
abundance: many
d_gene: TRBD1
CDR3aa: CASSGTGGDRGYSYEQYF
CDR3nt: TGTGCCAGCAGCGGCACCGGTGGGGACAGGGGTTACTCCTACGAGCAGTACTTC

len: 14
j_gene: TRBJ1-1
v_gene: TRBV5-1
abundance: many
d_gene: .
CDR3aa: CASSSRAGGTEAFF
CDR3nt: TGCGCCAGCAGCTCGCGAGCCGGTGGGACTGAAGCTTTCTTT

len: 11
j_gene: TRBJ2-7
v_gene: TRBV2
abundance: many
d_gene: .
CDR3aa: CATSGDTEQYF
CDR3nt: TGTGCCACTTCTGGGGACACCGAGCAGTACTTC

len: 16
j_gene: TRBJ2-2
v_gene: TRBV11-1
abundance: many
d_gene: TRBD1
CDR3aa: CASSYRQGADTGELFF
CDR3nt: TGTGCCAGCAGCTATAGACAGGGGGCGGACACCGGGGAGCTGTTTTTT

len: 14
j_gene: TRBJ2-7
v_gene: TRBV4-2
abundance: many
d_gene: TRBD2
CDR3aa: CASSPAGGASEQYF
CDR3nt: TGTGCCAGCAGCCCAGCGGGGGGTGCATCGGAGCAGTACTTC

len: 14
j_gene: TRBJ1-5
v_gene: TRBV6-1
abundance: many
d_gene: .
CDR3aa: CASSGLQGNQPQHF
CDR3nt: TGTGCCAGCAGTGGCTTGCAGGGAAATCAGCCCCAGCATTTT

len: 13
j_gene: TRBJ2-7
v_gene: TRBV19
abundance: many
d_gene: .
CDR3aa: CASSQGPDYEQYF
CDR3nt: TGTGCCAGTAGTCAGGGACCCGACTACGAGCAGTACTTC

len: 15
j_gene: TRBJ2-5
v_gene: TRBV12-3/TRBV12-4
abundance: .
d_gene: TRBD2
CDR3aa: CASSTSGGRGKTQYF
CDR3nt: TGTGCCAGCAGCACTAGCGGGGGGCGTGGGAAGACCCAGTACTTC

len: 16
j_gene: TRBJ1-1
v_gene: TRBV5-1
abundance: many
d_gene: .
CDR3aa: CASSREPQGLGTEAFF
CDR3nt: TGCGCCAGCAGCCGCGAACCTCAGGGGCTAGGCACTGAAGCTTTCTTT

len: 14
j_gene: TRBJ2-7
v_gene: TRBV19
abundance: many
d_gene: TRBD2
CDR3aa: CASSKRAGGDEQYF
CDR3nt: TGTGCCAGTAGTAAGAGAGCGGGAGGCGACGAGCAGTACTTC

len: 13
j_gene: TRBJ1-1
v_gene: TRBV18
abundance: many
d_gene: .
CDR3aa: CASSAVGGAEAFF
CDR3nt: TGTGCCAGCTCAGCAGTAGGGGGGGCTGAAGCTTTCTTT

len: 14
j_gene: TRBJ2-7
v_gene: TRBV12-3/TRBV12-4
abundance: many
d_gene: .
CDR3aa: CASSFGGTPYEQYF
CDR3nt: TGTGCCAGCAGTTTCGGAGGGACCCCCTACGAGCAGTACTTC

len: 14
j_gene: TRBJ2-5
v_gene: TRBV6-2/TRBV6-3
abundance: many
d_gene: .
CDR3aa: CASSYASREETQYF
CDR3nt: TGTGCCAGCAGTTACGCGAGTCGGGAGGAGACCCAGTACTTC

len: 16
j_gene: TRBJ2-7
v_gene: TRBV4-1
abundance: many
d_gene: TRBD2
CDR3aa: CASSHAASGSPHEQYF
CDR3nt: TGCGCCAGCAGCCACGCCGCTAGCGGGAGTCCCCACGAGCAGTACTTC

len: 16
j_gene: TRBJ2-7
v_gene: TRBV19
abundance: many
d_gene: .
CDR3aa: CASSIDLAGSSYEQYF
CDR3nt: TGTGCCAGTAGTATAGATCTGGCAGGGAGCTCCTACGAGCAGTACTTC

len: 13
j_gene: TRBJ2-5
v_gene: TRBV29-1
abundance: many
d_gene: TRBD2
CDR3aa: CSVPTSSQETQYF
CDR3nt: TGCAGCGTCCCGACTAGCTCCCAAGAGACCCAGTACTTC

len: 14
j_gene: TRBJ1-1
v_gene: TRBV6-1
abundance: .
d_gene: .
CDR3aa: CASSEANGNTEAFF
CDR3nt: TGTGCCAGCAGTGAAGCTAACGGGAACACTGAAGCTTTCTTT

len: 13
j_gene: TRBJ2-2
v_gene: TRBV2
abundance: many
d_gene: TRBD1
CDR3aa: CASSGQGTGELFF
CDR3nt: TGTGCCAGCAGTGGACAGGGGACCGGGGAGCTGTTTTTT

len: 14
j_gene: TRBJ2-5
v_gene: TRBV15
abundance: many
d_gene: .
CDR3aa: CATSRDQGRETQYF
CDR3nt: TGTGCCACCAGCAGAGATCAGGGGCGAGAGACCCAGTACTTC

len: 15
j_gene: TRBJ2-5
v_gene: TRBV18
abundance: few
d_gene: .
CDR3aa: CASSPPSTVQETQYF
CDR3nt: TGTGCCAGCTCACCACCTTCGACGGTTCAAGAGACCCAGTACTTC

len: 13
j_gene: TRBJ2-7
v_gene: TRBV6-2/TRBV6-3
abundance: .
d_gene: .
CDR3aa: CASSYMGNYEQYF
CDR3nt: TGTGCCAGCAGTTATATGGGGAACTACGAGCAGTACTTC

len: 14
j_gene: TRBJ1-5
v_gene: TRBV20-1
abundance: .
d_gene: .
CDR3aa: CSARDGGLGQPQHF
CDR3nt: TGCAGTGCTAGAGATGGGGGTTTGGGGCAGCCCCAGCATTTT

len: 16
j_gene: TRBJ2-3
v_gene: TRBV24-1
abundance: many
d_gene: .
CDR3aa: CATSDFTGSDLDTQYF
CDR3nt: TGTGCCACCAGTGATTTTACGGGGAGTGATTTGGATACGCAGTATTTT

len: 15
j_gene: TRBJ1-6
v_gene: TRBV20-1
abundance: many
d_gene: TRBD1
CDR3aa: CSASPDRAIGSPLHF
CDR3nt: TGCAGTGCTAGTCCGGACAGGGCTATTGGTTCACCCCTCCACTTT

len: 16
j_gene: TRBJ2-7
v_gene: TRBV3-1
abundance: many
d_gene: TRBD2
CDR3aa: CASSQLLAGTLYEQYF
CDR3nt: TGTGCCAGCAGCCAGTTACTAGCGGGAACTCTCTACGAGCAGTACTTC

len: 14
j_gene: TRBJ2-7
v_gene: TRBV29-1
abundance: many
d_gene: TRBD2
CDR3aa: CSVERLAGVYEQYF
CDR3nt: TGCAGCGTTGAGCGACTAGCGGGTGTTTACGAGCAGTACTTC

len: 15
j_gene: TRBJ2-5
v_gene: TRBV20-1
abundance: many
d_gene: TRBD2
CDR3aa: CSARAWTSIQETQYF
CDR3nt: TGCAGTGCTAGAGCTTGGACTAGCATCCAAGAGACCCAGTACTTC

len: 13
j_gene: TRBJ2-7
v_gene: TRBV10-3
abundance: many
d_gene: .
CDR3aa: CATRSGDQTEQYF
CDR3nt: TGTGCCACTAGAAGTGGTGACCAAACCGAGCAGTACTTC

len: 15
j_gene: TRBJ2-5
v_gene: TRBV14
abundance: many
d_gene: TRBD1
CDR3aa: CASSQRRDRDETQYF
CDR3nt: TGTGCCAGCAGCCAACGCCGGGACAGGGATGAGACCCAGTACTTC

len: 13
j_gene: TRBJ1-1
v_gene: TRBV2
abundance: many
d_gene: .
CDR3aa: CASRAGASFEAFF
CDR3nt: TGTGCCAGCAGGGCAGGAGCCAGTTTTGAAGCTTTCTTT

len: 15
j_gene: TRBJ2-6
v_gene: TRBV18
abundance: many
d_gene: .
CDR3aa: CASSLGARQANVLTF
CDR3nt: TGTGCCAGCTCACTGGGAGCACGACAGGCCAACGTCCTGACTTTC

len: 16
j_gene: TRBJ2-7
v_gene: TRBV7-8
abundance: many
d_gene: .
CDR3aa: CASSLAGGGSSYEQYF
CDR3nt: TGTGCCAGCAGCTTAGCGGGAGGGGGCAGCTCCTACGAGCAGTACTTC